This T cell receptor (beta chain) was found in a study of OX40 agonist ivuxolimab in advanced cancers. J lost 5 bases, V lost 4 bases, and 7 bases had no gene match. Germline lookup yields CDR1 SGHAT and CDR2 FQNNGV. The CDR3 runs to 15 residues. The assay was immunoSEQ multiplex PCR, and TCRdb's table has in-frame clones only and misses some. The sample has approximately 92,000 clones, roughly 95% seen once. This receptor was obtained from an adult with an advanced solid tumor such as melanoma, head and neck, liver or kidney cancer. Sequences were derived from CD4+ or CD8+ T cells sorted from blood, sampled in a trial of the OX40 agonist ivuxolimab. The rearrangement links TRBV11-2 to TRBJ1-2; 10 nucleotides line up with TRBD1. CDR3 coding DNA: TGTGCCAGCAGCTCCGGGACAGGGGAATTTTATGGCTACACCTTC. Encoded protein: CASSSGTGEFYGYTF.